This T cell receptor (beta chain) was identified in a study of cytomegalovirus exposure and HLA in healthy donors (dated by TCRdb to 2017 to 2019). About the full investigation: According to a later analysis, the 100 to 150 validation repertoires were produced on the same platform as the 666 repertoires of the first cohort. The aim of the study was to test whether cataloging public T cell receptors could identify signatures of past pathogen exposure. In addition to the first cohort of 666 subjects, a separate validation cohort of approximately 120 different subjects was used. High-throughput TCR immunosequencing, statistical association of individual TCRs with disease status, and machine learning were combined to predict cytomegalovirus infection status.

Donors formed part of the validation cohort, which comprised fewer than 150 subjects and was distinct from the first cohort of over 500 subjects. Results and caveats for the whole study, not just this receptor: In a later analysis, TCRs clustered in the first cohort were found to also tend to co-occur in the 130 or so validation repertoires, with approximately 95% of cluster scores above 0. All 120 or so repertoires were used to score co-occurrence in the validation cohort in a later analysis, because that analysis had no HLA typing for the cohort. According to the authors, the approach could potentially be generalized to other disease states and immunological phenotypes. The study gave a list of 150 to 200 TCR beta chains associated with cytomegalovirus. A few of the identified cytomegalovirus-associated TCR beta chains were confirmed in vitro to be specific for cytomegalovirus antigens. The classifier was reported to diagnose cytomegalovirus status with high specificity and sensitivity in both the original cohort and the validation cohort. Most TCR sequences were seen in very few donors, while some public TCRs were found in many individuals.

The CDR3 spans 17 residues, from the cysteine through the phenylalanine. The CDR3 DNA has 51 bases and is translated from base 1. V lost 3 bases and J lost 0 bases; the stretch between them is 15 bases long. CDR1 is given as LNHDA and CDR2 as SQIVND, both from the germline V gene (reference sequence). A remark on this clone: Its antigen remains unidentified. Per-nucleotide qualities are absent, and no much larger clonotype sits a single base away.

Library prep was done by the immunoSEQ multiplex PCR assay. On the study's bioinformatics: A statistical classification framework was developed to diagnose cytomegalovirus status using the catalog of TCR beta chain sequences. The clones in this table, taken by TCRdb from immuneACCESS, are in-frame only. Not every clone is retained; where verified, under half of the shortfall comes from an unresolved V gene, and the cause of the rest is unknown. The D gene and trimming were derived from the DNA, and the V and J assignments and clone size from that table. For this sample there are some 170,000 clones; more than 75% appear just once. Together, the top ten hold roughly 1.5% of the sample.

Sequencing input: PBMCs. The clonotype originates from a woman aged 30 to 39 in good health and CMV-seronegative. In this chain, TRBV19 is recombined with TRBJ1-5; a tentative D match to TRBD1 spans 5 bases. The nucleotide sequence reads TGTGCCAGTAGTATTGACGGGGGTAGGTATAGCAATCAGCCCCAGCATTTT. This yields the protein CASSIDGGRYSNQPQHF.